The present entry profiles one TCR beta chain with its context. J was trimmed by 0 bases and V by 3 bases; bases with no gene match: 9. The CDR3 loop spans 18 amino acids. Germline V lookup: CDR1 DFQATT, CDR2 SNEGSKA (reference sequence). The data are from a study of blood T cell repertoires in COVID-19. At the level of the study: Acute-phase and convalescent COVID-19 samples originated in the United States, Italy and Spain.

In the source study's methods: Amplification with reference gene primers provided the estimates of nucleated cell counts. Using immunoSEQ multiplex PCR, the repertoire was profiled, and TCRdb retains in-frame clones only, with some absent. V and J calls and clone size are those listed in that table; D and trimming were worked out from the DNA. This table has approximately 300,000 clones, roughly 90% appearing once. The sequence was obtained from a woman aged 30 to 39 who had recovered from COVID-19. The sample consisted of PBMCs or T cells enriched from blood (not recorded which). The chain recombines TRBV20-1 with TRBJ1-3; 12 bases line up with TRBD1. CDR3 DNA sequence: TGCAGTGCTAGTTCCGGGACAGGGGGCCTTCGCTCTGGAAACACCATATATTTT. Translated: CSASSGTGGLRSGNTIYF.